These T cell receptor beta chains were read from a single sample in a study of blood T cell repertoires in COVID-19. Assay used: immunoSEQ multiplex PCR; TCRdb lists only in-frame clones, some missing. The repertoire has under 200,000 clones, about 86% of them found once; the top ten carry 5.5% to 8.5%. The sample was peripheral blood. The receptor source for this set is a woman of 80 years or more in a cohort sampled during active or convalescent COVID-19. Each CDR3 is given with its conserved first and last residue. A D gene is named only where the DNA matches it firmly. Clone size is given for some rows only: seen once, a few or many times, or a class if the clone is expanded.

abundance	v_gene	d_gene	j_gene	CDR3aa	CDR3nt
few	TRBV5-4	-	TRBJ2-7	CASSSVGDHEQYF	TGTGCCAGCAGCTCGGTGGGAGACCACGAGCAGTACTTC
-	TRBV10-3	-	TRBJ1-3	CAISSPPGVSNSGNTIYF	TGTGCCATCAGCTCCCCGCCTGGAGTGAGCAACTCTGGAAACACCATATATTTT
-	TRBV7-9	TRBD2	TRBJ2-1	CASSRWTRLQDEQFF	TGTGCCAGCAGTCGGTGGACTAGACTACAAGATGAGCAGTTCTTC
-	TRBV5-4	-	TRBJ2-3	CASSSSGRGTDTQYF	TGTGCCAGCAGCAGTAGCGGACGTGGCACAGATACGCAGTATTTT
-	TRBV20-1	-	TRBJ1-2	CSASRGSNYGYTF	TGCAGTGCTAGTCGGGGGTCTAACTATGGCTACACCTTC
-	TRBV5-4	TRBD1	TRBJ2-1	CASSAVGTGNEQFF	TGTGCCAGCAGCGCGGTGGGGACAGGGAATGAGCAGTTCTTC
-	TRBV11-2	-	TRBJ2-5	CASSVEAVAKETQYF	TGTGCCAGCAGCGTCGAGGCAGTAGCGAAAGAGACCCAGTACTTC
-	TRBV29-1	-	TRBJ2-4	CSAAGRMETKNIQYF	TGCAGCGCCGCTGGGAGGATGGAAACCAAAAACATTCAGTACTTC
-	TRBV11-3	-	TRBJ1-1	CASSLTGGARNTEAFF	TGTGCCAGCAGCTTGACGGGTGGGGCACGGAACACTGAAGCTTTCTTT
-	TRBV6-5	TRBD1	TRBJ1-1	CASSWGDRVYTEAFF	TGTGCCAGCAGTTGGGGGGACAGGGTTTACACTGAAGCTTTCTTT
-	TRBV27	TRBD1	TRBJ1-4	CASSPRDRAEKLFF	TGTGCCAGCAGCCCCCGGGACAGGGCTGAAAAACTGTTTTTT
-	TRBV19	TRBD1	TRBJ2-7	CASRFGTGSYEQYF	TGTGCCAGTAGATTCGGGACAGGGTCCTACGAGCAGTACTTC
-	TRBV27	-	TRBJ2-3	CASSLSRGWGTDTQYF	TGTGCCAGCAGTTTATCTAGGGGTTGGGGCACAGATACGCAGTATTTT
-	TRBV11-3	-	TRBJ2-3	CASSSLYGTSTDTQYF	TGTGCCAGCAGCTCCTTGTACGGGACTAGCACAGATACGCAGTATTTT
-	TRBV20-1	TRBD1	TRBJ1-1	CSASSQGGTEAFF	TGCAGTGCTAGTTCGCAGGGGGGAACTGAAGCTTTCTTT
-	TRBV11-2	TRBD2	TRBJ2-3	CASRRVSGRNTQYF	TGTGCCAGCCGTCGCGTCAGCGGGAGAAATACGCAGTATTTT
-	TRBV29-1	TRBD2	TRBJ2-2	CSASGAGGVGTGELFF	TGCAGCGCCTCGGGAGCGGGGGGTGTAGGCACCGGGGAGCTGTTTTTT
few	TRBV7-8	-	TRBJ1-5	CASSPAGDKNQPQHF	TGTGCCAGCAGCCCGGCGGGGGACAAAAATCAGCCCCAGCATTTT
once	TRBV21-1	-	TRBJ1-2	CASSKKPLMRGGGGYTF	TGTGCCAGCAGCAAAAAACCCCTGATGAGAGGGGGCGGAGGCTACACCTTC
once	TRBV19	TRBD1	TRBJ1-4	CASSIGSIWQGERKDEKLFF	TGTGCCAGTAGTATAGGGTCAATTTGGCAGGGGGAAAGGAAGGATGAAAAACTGTTTTTT
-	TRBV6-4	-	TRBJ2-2	CASGDPGHTNTGELFF	TGTGCCAGCGGAGATCCGGGACACACGAACACCGGGGAGCTGTTTTTT
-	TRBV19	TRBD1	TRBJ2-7	CASSIKSSPAGTGRHEQYF	TGTGCCAGTAGTATAAAGTCGTCGCCTGCCGGGACAGGACGGCACGAGCAGTACTTC
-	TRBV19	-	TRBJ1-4	CASRAWLATNEKLFF	TGTGCCAGTAGAGCCTGGTTGGCAACTAATGAAAAACTGTTTTTT
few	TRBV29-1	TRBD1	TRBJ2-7	CSVGEGQGAYEQYF	TGCAGCGTTGGAGAGGGACAGGGGGCTTACGAGCAGTACTTC
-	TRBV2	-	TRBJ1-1	CASRGGLLRDTEAFF	TGTGCCAGCAGGGGAGGGTTATTGCGGGACACTGAAGCTTTCTTT
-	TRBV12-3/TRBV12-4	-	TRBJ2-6	CASSFSGANVLTF	TGTGCCAGCAGCTTCTCTGGGGCCAACGTCCTGACTTTC
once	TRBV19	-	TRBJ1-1	CASSVTGRVTEAFF	TGTGCCAGTAGTGTAACAGGGCGGGTCACTGAAGCTTTCTTT
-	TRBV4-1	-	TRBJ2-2	CASSTTGNTGELFF	TGCGCCAGCAGTACGACTGGGAACACCGGGGAGCTGTTTTTT
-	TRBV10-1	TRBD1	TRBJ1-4	CASSPDRVTNEKLFF	TGCGCCAGCAGTCCGGACAGGGTAACTAATGAAAAACTGTTTTTT
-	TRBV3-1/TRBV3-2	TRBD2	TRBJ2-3	CASSHERLAGGITDTQYF	TGTGCCAGCAGCCACGAGAGGCTAGCGGGGGGTATAACAGATACGCAGTATTTT
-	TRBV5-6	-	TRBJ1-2	CASTRTDNYGYTF	TGTGCCAGCACCCGGACAGATAACTATGGCTACACCTTC
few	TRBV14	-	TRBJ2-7	CASSQSGLREQYF	TGTGCCAGCAGCCAATCAGGGCTGCGCGAGCAGTACTTC
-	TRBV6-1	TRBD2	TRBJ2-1	CASSDLAGEEQFF	TGTGCCAGCAGTGATCTAGCGGGAGAAGAGCAGTTCTTC
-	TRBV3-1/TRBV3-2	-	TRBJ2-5	CASSQDRVAVWEKETQYF	TGTGCCAGCAGCCAAGATAGGGTAGCGGTTTGGGAAAAAGAGACCCAGTACTTC
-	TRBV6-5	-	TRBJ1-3	CASTPEGRSGNTIYF	TGTGCCAGCACGCCTGAGGGGAGGTCTGGAAACACCATATATTTT
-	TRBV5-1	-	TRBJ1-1	CASRLARGMNTEAFF	TGCGCCAGCAGGCTGGCCAGGGGAATGAACACTGAAGCTTTCTTT
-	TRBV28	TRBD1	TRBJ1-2	CASRGPGQGPYGYTF	TGTGCCAGCAGAGGACCGGGACAGGGACCTTATGGCTACACCTTC
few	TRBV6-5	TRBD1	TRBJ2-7	CASTPGQGVYEQYF	TGTGCCAGCACCCCGGGACAGGGGGTTTACGAGCAGTACTTC
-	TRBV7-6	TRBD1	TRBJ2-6	CASRKTGTGANVLTF	TGTGCCAGCAGGAAGACAGGGACTGGGGCCAACGTCCTGACTTTC
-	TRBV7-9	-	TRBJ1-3	CASSLMRGNTIYF	TGTGCCAGCAGCTTAATGAGAGGAAACACCATATATTTT
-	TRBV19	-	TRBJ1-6	CASKSPVSEGVSSYNSPLHF	TGTGCCAGTAAGAGCCCGGTCAGTGAGGGAGTAAGCTCCTATAATTCACCCCTCCACTTT
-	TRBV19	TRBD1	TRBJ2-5	CASSMATGWVETQYF	TGTGCCAGTAGTATGGCGACAGGGTGGGTGGAGACCCAGTACTTC
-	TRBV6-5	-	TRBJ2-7	CASSPEGGQQYF	TGTGCCAGCAGTCCCGAGGGGGGGCAGCAGTACTTC
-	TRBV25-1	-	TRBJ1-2	CASSESAGAWDGYTF	TGTGCCAGCAGTGAATCGGCAGGGGCATGGGATGGCTACACCTTC
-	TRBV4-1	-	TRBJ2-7	CASSQVWVGVSEQYF	TGCGCCAGCAGCCAAGTCTGGGTGGGCGTTTCCGAGCAGTACTTC
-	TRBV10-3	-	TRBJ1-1	CAISERREAFF	TGTGCCATCAGTGAGAGGAGGGAAGCTTTCTTT
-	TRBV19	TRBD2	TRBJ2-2	CASNHWRGSWTGELFF	TGTGCCAGTAATCATTGGCGGGGGAGCTGGACCGGGGAGCTGTTTTTT
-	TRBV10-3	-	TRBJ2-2	CAITAGGVNTGELFF	TGTGCCATCACAGCGGGTGGGGTGAACACCGGGGAGCTGTTTTTT
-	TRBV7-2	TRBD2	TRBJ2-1	CASSPQPGLAVNEQFF	TGTGCCAGCAGCCCCCAACCGGGACTAGCGGTCAATGAGCAGTTCTTC
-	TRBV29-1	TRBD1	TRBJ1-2	CSVNTGGIYGYTF	TGCAGCGTTAATACAGGGGGTATTTATGGCTACACCTTC
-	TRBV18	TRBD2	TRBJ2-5	CASSLRAGDLLETQYF	TGTGCCAGCTCCCTAAGGGCGGGGGACCTTCTGGAGACCCAGTACTTC
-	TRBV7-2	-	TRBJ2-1	CASSLQGSSYNEQFF	TGTGCCAGCAGCTTGCAGGGGAGCTCCTACAATGAGCAGTTCTTC
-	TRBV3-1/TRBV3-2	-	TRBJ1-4	CASSQLGVEGKEKLFF	TGTGCCAGCAGCCAACTGGGTGTGGAGGGTAAGGAAAAACTGTTTTTT
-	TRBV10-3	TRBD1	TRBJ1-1	CAISEFGTGANEAFF	TGTGCCATCAGTGAGTTCGGGACAGGGGCGAATGAAGCTTTCTTT
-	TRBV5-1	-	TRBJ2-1	CASSLSSSGSYNEQFF	TGCGCCAGCAGCTTGTCATCCAGCGGCTCCTACAATGAGCAGTTCTTC
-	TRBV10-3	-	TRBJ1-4	CAISESGGPEKLFF	TGTGCCATCAGTGAGTCCGGAGGCCCTGAAAAACTGTTTTTT
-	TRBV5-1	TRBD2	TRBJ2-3	CASSLATSGTRSQDTQYF	TGCGCCAGCAGCTTGGCCACATCCGGGACTAGAAGCCAAGATACGCAGTATTTT
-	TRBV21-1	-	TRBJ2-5	CASSKASQGTLGQETQYF	TGTGCCAGCAGCAAAGCCTCTCAGGGGACGTTAGGCCAAGAGACCCAGTACTTC
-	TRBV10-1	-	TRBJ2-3	CASSPGDTQYF	TGCGCCAGCAGTCCGGGAGATACGCAGTATTTT
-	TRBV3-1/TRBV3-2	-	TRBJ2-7	CASSQVPAHEQYF	TGTGCCAGCAGCCAAGTTCCAGCGCACGAGCAGTACTTC